The clone carrying this T cell receptor (beta chain) was picked up a small number of times. A read error may account for a junction end that differs from germline. These data belong to a study of human CD4 T cells and Enterobacteriaceae. As for the study in general: Stimuli were heat-inactivated E. coli, K. pneumoniae, E. aerogenes, S. flexneri, S. sonnei, S. typhimurium, S. aureus.

Survey-level sequencing, detecting one cell in 40,000, covered CFSE-low cultures. Here immunoSEQ multiplex PCR was the method, and the copy in TCRdb shows in-frame clones only, minus some. The sample lists around 900 clones, roughly 49% seen once, with approximately 43% in the top ten. After 6-7 days, proliferating activated T cells were FACS-sorted as CFSE-low CD25+ ICOS+ cells. At a 2:1 ratio, CFSE-labeled memory CD4+ T cells were cultured with irradiated autologous monocytes pulsed with antigen. Sorting took every CD4+ cell except CD45RA+CCR7+CD95- naive cells, reaching over 95% purity. Blood from healthy donors was obtained in Switzerland from donation centers. Sorting first excluded CD8+, CD14+, CD16+, CD56+, CD19+ and CD25-bright cells. The germline CDR1 and CDR2 sequences are SGDLS and YYNGEE. The CDR3 extends over 16 amino acids.

V usage is TRBV9 and J usage is TRBJ2-1, with 12 bases matching TRBD2. Sequenced material: bacteria-reactive CD4+ T cells grown in culture. Subset in this sample: CFSE-low proliferating memory CD4 T cells sorted after in vitro stimulation with a heat-inactivated bacterium or M. tuberculosis lysate. This clonotype was obtained from a human donor in good health. This chain's CDR3 is CASNVGGTSGPNEQFF. In nucleotides, the CDR3 is TGTGCCAGCAACGTAGGTGGGACTAGCGGGCCAAATGAGCAGTTCTTC. The full variable domain, its missing parts supplied by reference TRBV9 and TRBJ2-1, is DSGVTQTPKHLITATGQRVTLRCSPRSGDLSVYWYQQSLDQGLQFLIQYYNGEERAKGNILERFSAQQFPDLHSELNLSSLELGDSALYFCASNVGGTSGPNEQFFGPGTRLTVL.